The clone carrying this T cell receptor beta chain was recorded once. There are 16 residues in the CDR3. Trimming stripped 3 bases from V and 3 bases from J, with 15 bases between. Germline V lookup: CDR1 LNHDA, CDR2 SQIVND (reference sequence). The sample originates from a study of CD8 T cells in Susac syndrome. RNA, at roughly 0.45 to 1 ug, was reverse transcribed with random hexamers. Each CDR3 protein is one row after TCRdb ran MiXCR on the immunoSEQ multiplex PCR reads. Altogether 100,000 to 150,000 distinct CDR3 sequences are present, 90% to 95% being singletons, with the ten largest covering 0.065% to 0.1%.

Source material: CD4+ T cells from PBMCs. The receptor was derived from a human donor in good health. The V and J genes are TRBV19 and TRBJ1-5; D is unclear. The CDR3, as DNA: TGTGCCAGTAGTATTTGGAGGGCCCCCAACAATCAGCCCCAGCATTTT. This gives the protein CASSIWRAPNNQPQHF.